The entry below describes one T cell receptor beta chain. Its antigen is unknown. Clones were sequenced by immunoSEQ multiplex PCR, and TCRdb holds only the in-frame ones, with some missing. The data hold thousands of clones, with roughly 80% observed a single time. The sample belongs to a study of T cells after posttransplantation cyclophosphamide. General study results and limits: Skin or GI-infiltrating T cells shared few TRB sequences with blood. Recipient CMV seropositivity and CMV reactivation strongly tracked TRB clonality.

Busulfan-fludarabine conditioning, marrow transplant, and cyclophosphamide on days +3 and +4 were administered. The CDR3 has 15 amino acids. Unmatched junction bases numbered 5, after V lost 1 base and J lost 4 bases. CDR1 is MGHRA, CDR2 YSYEKL, per germline. V usage is TRBV4-1 and J usage is TRBJ2-3; 7 bases align to TRBD2. The receptor comes from a female patient in her 40s who received an allogeneic stem cell transplant from a related donor, was CMV-positive, and had no GVHD. Some T cells may possibly be graft donor cells. Source: CD4+ T cells sorted from blood, taken 950 to 1,200 days after allogeneic stem cell transplant with posttransplant cyclophosphamide. The CDR3 spells CASSQVFTSADTQYF. The CDR3 region has the DNA TGCGCCAGCAGCCAAGTTTTCACTAGCGCAGATACGCAGTATTTT.